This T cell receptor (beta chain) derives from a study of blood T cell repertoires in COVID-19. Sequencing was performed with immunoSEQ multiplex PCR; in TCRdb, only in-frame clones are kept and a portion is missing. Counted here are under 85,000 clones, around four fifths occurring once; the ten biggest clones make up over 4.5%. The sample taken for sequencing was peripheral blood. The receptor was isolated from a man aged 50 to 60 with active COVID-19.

CDR3 residues: CASSSSGGPSETQYF. Written as DNA, the CDR3 is TGCGCCAGCAGCTCCTCGGGGGGGCCGAGTGAGACCCAGTACTTC. The rearrangement joins TRBV5-1 to TRBJ2-5; 8 bases match TRBD2. CDR1 and CDR2 from the germline V gene are SGHRS and YFSETQ. This CDR3 is built from 15 residues. Losses at the gene ends were 3 bases for V and 5 bases for J; bases not matched to a gene: 9.